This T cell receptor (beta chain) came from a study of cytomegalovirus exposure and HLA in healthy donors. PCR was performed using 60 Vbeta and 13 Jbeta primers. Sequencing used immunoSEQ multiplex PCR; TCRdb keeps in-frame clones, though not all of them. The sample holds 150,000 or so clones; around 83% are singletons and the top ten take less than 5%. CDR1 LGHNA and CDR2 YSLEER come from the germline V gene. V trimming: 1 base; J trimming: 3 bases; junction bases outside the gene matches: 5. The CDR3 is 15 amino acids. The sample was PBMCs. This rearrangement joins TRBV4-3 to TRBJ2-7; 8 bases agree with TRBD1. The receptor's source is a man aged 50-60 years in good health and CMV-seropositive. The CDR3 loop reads CASSQVAGGVYEQYF. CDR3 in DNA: TGCGCCAGCAGCCAAGTTGCAGGGGGCGTCTACGAGCAGTACTTC.